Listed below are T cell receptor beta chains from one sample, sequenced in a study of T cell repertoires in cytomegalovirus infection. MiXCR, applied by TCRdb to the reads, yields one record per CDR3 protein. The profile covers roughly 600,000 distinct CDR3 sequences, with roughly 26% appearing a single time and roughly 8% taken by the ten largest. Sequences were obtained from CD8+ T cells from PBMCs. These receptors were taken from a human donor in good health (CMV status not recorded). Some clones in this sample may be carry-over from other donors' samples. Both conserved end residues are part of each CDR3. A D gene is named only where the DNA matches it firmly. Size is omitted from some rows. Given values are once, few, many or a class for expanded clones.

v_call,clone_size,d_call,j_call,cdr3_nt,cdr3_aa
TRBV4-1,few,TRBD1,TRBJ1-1,TGCGCCAGCAGCCAGGCATTGGGGACAGGGGCCACTGAAGCTTTCTTT,CASSQALGTGATEAFF
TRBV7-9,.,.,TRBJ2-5,TGTGCCAGCAGCTTAGTGGGTAACCAAGAGACCCAGTACTTC,CASSLVGNQETQYF
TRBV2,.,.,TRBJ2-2,TGTGCCAGAGCCGGGACGGTGAACACCGGGGAGCTGTTTTTT,CARAGTVNTGELFF
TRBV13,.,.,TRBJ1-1,TGTGCCAGCTTCGGGGGAAGGGGGGGCACTGAAGCTTTCTTT,CASFGGRGGTEAFF
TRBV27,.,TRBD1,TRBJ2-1,TGTGCCAGCAGTACGGGACAGCTCAATGAGCAGTTCTTC,CASSTGQLNEQFF
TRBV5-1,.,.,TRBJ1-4,TGCGCCAGCAGCCCGGACGGGAGGAAGCGGAATGAAAAACTGTTTTTT,CASSPDGRKRNEKLFF
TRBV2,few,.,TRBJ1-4,TGTGCCAGCAGGCTGTACACAGGGAAACTGTTTTTT,CASRLYTGKLFF
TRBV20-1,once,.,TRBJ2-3,TGCAGTGCTCCCGAAAGGAGTACAGATACGCAGTATTTT,CSAPERSTDTQYF
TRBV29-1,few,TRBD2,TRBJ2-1,TGCAGCGTTGAAGAGTTAGCGGGGGCCCCGCGGAATGAGCAGTTCTTC,CSVEELAGAPRNEQFF
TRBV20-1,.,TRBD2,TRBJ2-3,TGCAGTGCTAGAAGCGGGGGGCGTAGCACAGATACGCAGTATTTT,CSARSGGRSTDTQYF
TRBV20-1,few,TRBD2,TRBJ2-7,TGCAGTGCCCCGGGGGGGGCTAGCGGGGCCTACGAGCAGTACTTC,CSAPGGASGAYEQYF
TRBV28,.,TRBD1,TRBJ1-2,TGTGCCAGCAGTTCCACAGGGGGGCTGGGCTATGGCTACACCTTC,CASSSTGGLGYGYTF
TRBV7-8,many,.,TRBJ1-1,TGTGCCAGCAGCTTAGCGACGAACACTGAAGCTTTCTTT,CASSLATNTEAFF
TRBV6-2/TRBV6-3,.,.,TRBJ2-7,TGTGCCAGCAGTTACTCGATGGAGGTTAATCACAGCCCCTACGAGCAGTACTTC,CASSYSMEVNHSPYEQYF
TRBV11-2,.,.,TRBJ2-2,TGTGCCAGCAACTTGCTCACCGGGGAGCTGTTTTTT,CASNLLTGELFF
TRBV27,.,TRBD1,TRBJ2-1,TGTGCCAGTCGTGGACAGGGGGCGTCCTTCTTC,CASRGQGASFF
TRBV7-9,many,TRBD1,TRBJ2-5,TGTGCCAGCAGCTCGACAGGGCTGGGAGAGACCCAGTACTTC,CASSSTGLGETQYF
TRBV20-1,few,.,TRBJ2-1,TGCAGTGCTTCTAGTGGGGAGAGGTCCTACAATGAGCAGTTCTTC,CSASSGERSYNEQFF
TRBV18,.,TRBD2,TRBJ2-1,TGTGCCAGCTCTCTCAATCGGACTAGCGGGGGACCCTTCTCCTACAATGAGCAGTTCTTC,CASSLNRTSGGPFSYNEQFF
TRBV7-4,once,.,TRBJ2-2,TGTGCCAGCACCGTCCGGGGGGCAATCACCGGGGAGCTGTTTTTT,CASTVRGAITGELFF
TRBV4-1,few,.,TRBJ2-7,TGCGCCAGCAGCAACCCCGACAATTACGAGCAGTACTTC,CASSNPDNYEQYF
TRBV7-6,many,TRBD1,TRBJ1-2,TGTGCCAGCAGCGATAGCCTGACAGGGCATGGCTACACCTTC,CASSDSLTGHGYTF
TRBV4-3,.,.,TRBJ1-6,TGCGCCAGCAGCTCGGGACTCCTGGGGCCCCTCCACTTT,CASSSGLLGPLHF
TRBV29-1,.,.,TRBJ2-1,TGCAGCGTTTCGACCGACCGCGGGGAGCAGTTCTTC,CSVSTDRGEQFF
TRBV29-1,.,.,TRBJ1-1,TGCAGCGTTGATTGGGGGACCACTGAAGCTTTCTTT,CSVDWGTTEAFF
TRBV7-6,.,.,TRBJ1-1,TGTGCCAGCAGCTCCCGACAGCTCGCAACCTCGAACACTGAAGCTTTCTTT,CASSSRQLATSNTEAFF
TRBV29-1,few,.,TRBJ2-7,TGCAGCGTTGCAGAGGACAGAGACTCCTACGAGCAGTACTTC,CSVAEDRDSYEQYF
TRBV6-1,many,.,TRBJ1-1,TGTGCCAGCAGTGAAGATTACGGGGTACGTAGTGAAGCTTTCTTT,CASSEDYGVRSEAFF
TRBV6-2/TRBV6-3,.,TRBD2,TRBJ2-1,TGTGCCAGCAGTTACTCGAAGAGCGGGACCGCTGAGCAGTTCTTC,CASSYSKSGTAEQFF
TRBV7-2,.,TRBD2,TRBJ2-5,TGTGCCAGCAGCGGCGGACTAGCGTACCAAGAGACCCAGTACTTC,CASSGGLAYQETQYF
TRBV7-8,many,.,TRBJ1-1,TGTGCCAGCAGCTTAGAGAGGCTGAACACTGAAGCTTTCTTT,CASSLERLNTEAFF
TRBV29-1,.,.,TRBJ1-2,TGCAGCGTTTTCTCAAGCCAGGGGCGCGGTCAATATGGCTACACCTTC,CSVFSSQGRGQYGYTF
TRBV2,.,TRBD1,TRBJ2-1,TGTGCCGGACGAGGGACAGTAAATAATGAGCAGTTCTTC,CAGRGTVNNEQFF
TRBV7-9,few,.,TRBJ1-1,TGTGCCAGCAGCTCCGAACAGGGCCAGAACACTGAAGCTTTCTTT,CASSSEQGQNTEAFF
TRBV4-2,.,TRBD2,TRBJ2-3,TGTGTCAGCAGCCAACTGCGGGGGGGCCGGGACACAGATACGCAGTATTTT,CVSSQLRGGRDTDTQYF
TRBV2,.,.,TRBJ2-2,TGTGCCAGCTTTGGTAGCCGGGACACCGGGGAGCTGTTTTTT,CASFGSRDTGELFF
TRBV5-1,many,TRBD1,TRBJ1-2,TGCGCCAGCAGCTTGAACTCACCCGGACAGGGGAACCATGGCTACACCTTC,CASSLNSPGQGNHGYTF
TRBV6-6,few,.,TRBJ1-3,TGTGCCAGCACGTTCGCGGTCCGGGGGAACACCATATATTTT,CASTFAVRGNTIYF
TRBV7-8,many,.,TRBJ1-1,TGTGCCAGCAGCTTAGAGGCCTCTGGCACTGAAGCTTTCTTT,CASSLEASGTEAFF
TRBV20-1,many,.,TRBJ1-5,TGCAGTGCTAGAGATTACCGGGGAGGGGATCAGCCCCAGCATTTT,CSARDYRGGDQPQHF
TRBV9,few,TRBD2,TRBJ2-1,TGTGCCAGCAGCGTGGTTAGCGGGGAAGAGCAGTTCTTC,CASSVVSGEEQFF